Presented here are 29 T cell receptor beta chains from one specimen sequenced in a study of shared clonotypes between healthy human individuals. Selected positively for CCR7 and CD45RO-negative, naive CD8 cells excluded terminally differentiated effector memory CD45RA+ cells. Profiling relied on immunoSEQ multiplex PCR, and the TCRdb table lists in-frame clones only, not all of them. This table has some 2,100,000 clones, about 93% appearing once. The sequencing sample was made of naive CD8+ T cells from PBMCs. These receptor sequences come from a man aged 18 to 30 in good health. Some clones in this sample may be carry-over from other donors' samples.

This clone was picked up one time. The CDR3 here is CASSLDRVDGYTF. In DNA form, the CDR3 reads TGTGCCAGCAGTTTGGACAGGGTTGATGGCTACACCTTC. This chain links TRBV25-1 with TRBJ1-2, with TRBD1 matching over 8 bases. The CDR3 is 13 residues long. The V gene's germline CDR1 is MGHDK and CDR2 SYGVNS. V shed 5 bases, J shed 6 bases, and the junction held 5 bases outside the gene matches.

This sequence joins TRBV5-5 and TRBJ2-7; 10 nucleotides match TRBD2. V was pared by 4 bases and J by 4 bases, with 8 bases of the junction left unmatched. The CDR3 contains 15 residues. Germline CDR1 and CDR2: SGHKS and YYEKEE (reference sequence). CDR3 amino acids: CASSGGTSVGYEQYF. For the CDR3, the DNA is TGTGCCAGCAGCGGCGGGACTAGCGTAGGGTACGAGCAGTACTTC.

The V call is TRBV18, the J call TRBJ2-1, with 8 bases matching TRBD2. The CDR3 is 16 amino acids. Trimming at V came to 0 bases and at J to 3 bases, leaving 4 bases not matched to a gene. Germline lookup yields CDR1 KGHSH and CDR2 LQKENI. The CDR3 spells CASSPPAAGVYNEQFF. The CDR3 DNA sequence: TGTGCCAGCTCACCACCGGCAGCGGGAGTCTACAATGAGCAGTTCTTC.

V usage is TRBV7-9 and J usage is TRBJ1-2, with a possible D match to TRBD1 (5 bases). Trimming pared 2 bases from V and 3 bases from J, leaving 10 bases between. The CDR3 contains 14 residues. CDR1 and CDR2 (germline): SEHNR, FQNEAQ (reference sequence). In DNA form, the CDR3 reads TGTGCCAGCAGCTTACTGGGGACGGACTATGGCTACACCTTC. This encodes CASSLLGTDYGYTF.

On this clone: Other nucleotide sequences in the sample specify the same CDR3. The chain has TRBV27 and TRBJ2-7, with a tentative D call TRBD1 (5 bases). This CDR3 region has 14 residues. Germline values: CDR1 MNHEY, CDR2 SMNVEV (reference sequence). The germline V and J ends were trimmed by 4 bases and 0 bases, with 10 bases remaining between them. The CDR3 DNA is TGTGCCAGCAGTTATCAGGGCTCCTCCTACGAGCAGTACTTC. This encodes CASSYQGSSYEQYF.

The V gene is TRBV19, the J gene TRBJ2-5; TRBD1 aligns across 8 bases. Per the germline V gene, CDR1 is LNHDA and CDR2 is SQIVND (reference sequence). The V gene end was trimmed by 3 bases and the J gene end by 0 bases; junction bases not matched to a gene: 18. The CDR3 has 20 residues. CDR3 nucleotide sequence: TGTGCCAGTAGTATGACGAACGAGCCAGGGGGCTACCATTACCAAGAGACCCAGTACTTC. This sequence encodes CASSMTNEPGGYHYQETQYF.

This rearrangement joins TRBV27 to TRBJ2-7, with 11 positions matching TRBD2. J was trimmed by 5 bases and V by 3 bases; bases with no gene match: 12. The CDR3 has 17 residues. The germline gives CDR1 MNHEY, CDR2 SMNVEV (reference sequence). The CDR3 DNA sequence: TGTGCCAGCAGTTTGCTTACTAGCGGGAGTAGATTTCACGAGCAGTACTTC. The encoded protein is CASSLLTSGSRFHEQYF.

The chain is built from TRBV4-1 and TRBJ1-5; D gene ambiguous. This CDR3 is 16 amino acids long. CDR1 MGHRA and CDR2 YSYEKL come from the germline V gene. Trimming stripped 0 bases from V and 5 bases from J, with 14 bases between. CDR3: CASSQDATGKDQPQHF. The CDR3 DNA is TGCGCCAGCAGCCAAGATGCAACCGGAAAAGATCAGCCCCAGCATTTT.

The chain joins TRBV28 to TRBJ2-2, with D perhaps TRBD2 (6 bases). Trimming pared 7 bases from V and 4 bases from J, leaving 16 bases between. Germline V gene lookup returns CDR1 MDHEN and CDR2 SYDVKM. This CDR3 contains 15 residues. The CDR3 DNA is TGTGCCAGCACCCCGGGGGTGGGTGGCACCGGGGAGCTGTTTTTT. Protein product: CASTPGVGGTGELFF.

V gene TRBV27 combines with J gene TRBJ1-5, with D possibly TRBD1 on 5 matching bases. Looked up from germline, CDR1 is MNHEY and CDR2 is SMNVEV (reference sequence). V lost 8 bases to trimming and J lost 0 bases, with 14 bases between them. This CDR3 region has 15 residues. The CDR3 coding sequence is TGTGCCAGCGCATCGGGACCTTATAGCAATCAGCCCCAGCATTTT. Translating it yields CASASGPYSNQPQHF.

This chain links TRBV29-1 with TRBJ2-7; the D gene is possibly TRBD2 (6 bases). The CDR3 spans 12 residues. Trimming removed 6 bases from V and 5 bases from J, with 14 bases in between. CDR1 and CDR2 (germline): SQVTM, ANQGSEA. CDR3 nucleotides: TGCAGCGTCCCCCGGGGGATTAACGAGCAGTACTTC. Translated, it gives CSVPRGINEQYF.

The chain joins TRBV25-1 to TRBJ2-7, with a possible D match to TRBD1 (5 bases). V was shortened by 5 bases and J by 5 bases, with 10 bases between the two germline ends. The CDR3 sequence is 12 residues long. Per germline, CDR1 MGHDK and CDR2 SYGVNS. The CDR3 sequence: CASSPTRDEQYF. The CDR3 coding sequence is TGTGCCAGCAGTCCAACCAGGGACGAGCAGTACTTC.

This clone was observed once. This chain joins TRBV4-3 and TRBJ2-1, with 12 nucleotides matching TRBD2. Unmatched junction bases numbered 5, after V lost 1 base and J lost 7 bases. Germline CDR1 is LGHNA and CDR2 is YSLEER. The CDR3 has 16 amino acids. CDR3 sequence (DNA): TGCGCCAGCAGCCAAGGACTAGCGGGGGACCTGAATGAGCAGTTCTTC. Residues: CASSQGLAGDLNEQFF.

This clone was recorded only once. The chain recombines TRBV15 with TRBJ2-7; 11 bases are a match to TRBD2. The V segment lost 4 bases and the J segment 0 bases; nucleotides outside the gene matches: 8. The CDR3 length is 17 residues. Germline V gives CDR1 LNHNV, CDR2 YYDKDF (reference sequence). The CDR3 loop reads CATSKGLAVLSSYEQYF. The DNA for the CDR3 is TGTGCCACCAGCAAGGGACTAGCGGTCCTAAGCTCCTACGAGCAGTACTTC.

This CDR3 is CASSVSTGNEQYF. The CDR3 DNA reads TGTGCCAGCAGCGTATCGACAGGGAACGAGCAGTACTTC. The V gene is TRBV9, the J gene TRBJ2-7; TRBD1 matches at 7 bases. V lost 1 base to trimming and J lost 5 bases; unmatched junction nucleotides: 3. Germline loops: CDR1 SGDLS, CDR2 YYNGEE. This CDR3 is 13 amino acids long.

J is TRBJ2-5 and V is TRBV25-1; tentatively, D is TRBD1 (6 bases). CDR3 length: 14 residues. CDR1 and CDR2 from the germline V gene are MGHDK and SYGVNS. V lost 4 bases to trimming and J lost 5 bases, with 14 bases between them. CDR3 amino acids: CASSVHRVTETQYF. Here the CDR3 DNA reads TGTGCCAGCAGTGTACACAGGGTTACGGAGACCCAGTACTTC.

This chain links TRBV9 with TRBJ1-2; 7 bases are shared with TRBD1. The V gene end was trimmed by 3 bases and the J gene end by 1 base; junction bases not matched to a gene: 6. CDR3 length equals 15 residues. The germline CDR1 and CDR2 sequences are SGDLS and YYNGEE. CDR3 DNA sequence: TGTGCCAGCAGCGCAGCAAGGGGGCGTAACTATGGCTACACCTTC. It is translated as CASSAARGRNYGYTF.

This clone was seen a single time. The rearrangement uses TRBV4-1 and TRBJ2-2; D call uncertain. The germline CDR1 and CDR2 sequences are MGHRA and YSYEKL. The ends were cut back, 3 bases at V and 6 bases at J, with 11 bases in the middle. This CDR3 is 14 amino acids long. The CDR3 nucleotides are TGCGCCAGCAGCCAGATCGGATCGTCCGGGGAGCTGTTTTTT. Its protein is CASSQIGSSGELFF.

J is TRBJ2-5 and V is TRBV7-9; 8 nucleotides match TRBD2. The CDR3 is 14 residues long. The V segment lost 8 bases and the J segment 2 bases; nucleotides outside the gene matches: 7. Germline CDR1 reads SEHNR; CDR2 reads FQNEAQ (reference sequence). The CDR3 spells CASLPPGGQETQYF. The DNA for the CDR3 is TGTGCCAGCCTCCCGCCGGGGGGGCAAGAGACCCAGTACTTC.

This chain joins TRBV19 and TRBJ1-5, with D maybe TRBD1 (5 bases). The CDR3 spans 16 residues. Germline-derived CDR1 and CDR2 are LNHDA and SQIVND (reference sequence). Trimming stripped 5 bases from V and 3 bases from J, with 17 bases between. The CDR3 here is CASSDDGGRINQPQHF. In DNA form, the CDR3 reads TGTGCCAGTAGTGATGATGGGGGGAGGATCAATCAGCCCCAGCATTTT.

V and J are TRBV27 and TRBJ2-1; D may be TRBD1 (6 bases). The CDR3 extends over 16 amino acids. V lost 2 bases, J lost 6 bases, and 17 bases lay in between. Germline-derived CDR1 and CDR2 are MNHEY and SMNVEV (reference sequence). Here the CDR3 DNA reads TGTGCCAGCAGTTTACCCAGGACAGAAGGTCTCAATGAGCAGTTCTTC. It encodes CASSLPRTEGLNEQFF.

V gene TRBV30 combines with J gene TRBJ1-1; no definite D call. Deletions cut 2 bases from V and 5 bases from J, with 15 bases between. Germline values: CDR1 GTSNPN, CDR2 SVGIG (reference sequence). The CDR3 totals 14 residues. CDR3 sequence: CAWSWIEGRTEAFF. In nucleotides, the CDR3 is TGTGCCTGGAGTTGGATAGAGGGCAGGACTGAAGCTTTCTTT.

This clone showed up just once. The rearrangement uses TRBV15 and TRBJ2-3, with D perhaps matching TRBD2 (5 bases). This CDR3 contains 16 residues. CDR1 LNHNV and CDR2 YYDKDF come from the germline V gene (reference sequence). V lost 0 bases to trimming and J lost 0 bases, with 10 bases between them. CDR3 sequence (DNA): TGTGCCACCAGCAGAGATATTGGGAGAAGCACAGATACGCAGTATTTT. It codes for CATSRDIGRSTDTQYF.

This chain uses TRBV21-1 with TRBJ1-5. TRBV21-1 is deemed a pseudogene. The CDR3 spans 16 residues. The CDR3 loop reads CASSRPGPSPNQPQHF. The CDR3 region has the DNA TGTGCCAGCAGCAGACCCGGGCCGAGTCCCAATCAGCCCCAGCATTTT.

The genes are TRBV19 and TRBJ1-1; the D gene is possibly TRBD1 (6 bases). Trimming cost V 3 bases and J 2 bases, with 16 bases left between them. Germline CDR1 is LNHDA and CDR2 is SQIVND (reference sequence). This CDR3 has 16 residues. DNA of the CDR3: TGTGCCAGTAGTATGCCCCCCCGGACAGCCAACACTGAAGCTTTCTTT. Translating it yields CASSMPPRTANTEAFF.

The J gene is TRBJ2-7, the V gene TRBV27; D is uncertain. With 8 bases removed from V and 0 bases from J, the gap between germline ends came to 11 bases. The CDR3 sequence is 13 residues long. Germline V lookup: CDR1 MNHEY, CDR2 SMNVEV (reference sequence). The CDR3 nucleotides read TGTGCCAGCTCGGTTGCAGGCTCCTACGAGCAGTACTTC. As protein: CASSVAGSYEQYF.

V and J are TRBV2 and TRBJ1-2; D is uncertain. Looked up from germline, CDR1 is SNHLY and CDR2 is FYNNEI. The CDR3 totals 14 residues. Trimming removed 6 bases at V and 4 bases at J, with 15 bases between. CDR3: CASSPRGPIYGYTF. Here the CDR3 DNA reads TGTGCCAGCAGCCCCCGCGGGCCGATCTATGGCTACACCTTC.

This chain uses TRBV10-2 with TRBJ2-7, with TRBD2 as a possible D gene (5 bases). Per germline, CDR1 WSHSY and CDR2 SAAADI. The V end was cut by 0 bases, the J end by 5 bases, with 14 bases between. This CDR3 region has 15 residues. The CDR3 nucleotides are TGCGCCAGCAGTGAGTCGTTAGCGTTCGGAAACGAGCAGTACTTC. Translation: CASSESLAFGNEQYF.

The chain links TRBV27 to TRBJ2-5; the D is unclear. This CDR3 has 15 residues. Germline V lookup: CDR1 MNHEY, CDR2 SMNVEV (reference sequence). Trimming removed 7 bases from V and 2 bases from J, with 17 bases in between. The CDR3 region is CASMERVGRQETQYF. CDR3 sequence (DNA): TGTGCCAGCATGGAACGGGTAGGGCGTCAAGAGACCCAGTACTTC.